This T cell receptor (beta chain) derives from a study of shared clonotypes between healthy human individuals. TCRdb keeps only in-frame clones here, not all; method: immunoSEQ multiplex PCR. The sample lists approximately 1,500,000 clones, approximately 98% occurring once. V dropped 6 bases and J dropped 6 bases, with 22 bases sitting between them. The germline V gene encodes CDR1 MNHEY and CDR2 SMNVEV (reference sequence). This CDR3 has 16 residues. Overall study findings and caveats: Researchers sampled only blood; tissue repertoires likely differ. Naive CD4 clonotypes overlapped across a few donors at around 4.7%.

Notes on this clone: The antigen remains undetermined.

Sequencing was done on a sample of naive CD4+ T cells sorted from blood. Stated subset: CD45RA+ positively selected. The TCR sequence derives from a man aged 30 to 39 in good health. The chain recombines TRBV27 with TRBJ2-3; a possible D gene is TRBD2 (7 bases). The CDR3 here is CASSNRLASRGDTQYF. CDR3 sequence (DNA): TGTGCCAGCAGCAACCGACTAGCTTCAAGGGGGGATACGCAGTATTTT.